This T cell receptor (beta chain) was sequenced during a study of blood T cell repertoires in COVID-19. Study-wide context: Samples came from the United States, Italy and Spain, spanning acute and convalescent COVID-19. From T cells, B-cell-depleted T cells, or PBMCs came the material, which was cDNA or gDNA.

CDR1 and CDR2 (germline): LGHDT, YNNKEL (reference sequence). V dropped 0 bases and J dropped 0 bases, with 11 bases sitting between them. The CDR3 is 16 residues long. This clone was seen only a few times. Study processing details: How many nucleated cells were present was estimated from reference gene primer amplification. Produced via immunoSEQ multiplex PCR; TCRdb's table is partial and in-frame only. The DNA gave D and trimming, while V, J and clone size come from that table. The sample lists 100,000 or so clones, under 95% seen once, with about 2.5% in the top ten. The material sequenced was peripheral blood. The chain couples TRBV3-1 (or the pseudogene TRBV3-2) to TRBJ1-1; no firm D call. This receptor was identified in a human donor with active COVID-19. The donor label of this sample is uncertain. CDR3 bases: TGTGCCAGCAGCCAAGATCTTATCTCTCTGAACACTGAAGCTTTCTTT. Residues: CASSQDLISLNTEAFF.